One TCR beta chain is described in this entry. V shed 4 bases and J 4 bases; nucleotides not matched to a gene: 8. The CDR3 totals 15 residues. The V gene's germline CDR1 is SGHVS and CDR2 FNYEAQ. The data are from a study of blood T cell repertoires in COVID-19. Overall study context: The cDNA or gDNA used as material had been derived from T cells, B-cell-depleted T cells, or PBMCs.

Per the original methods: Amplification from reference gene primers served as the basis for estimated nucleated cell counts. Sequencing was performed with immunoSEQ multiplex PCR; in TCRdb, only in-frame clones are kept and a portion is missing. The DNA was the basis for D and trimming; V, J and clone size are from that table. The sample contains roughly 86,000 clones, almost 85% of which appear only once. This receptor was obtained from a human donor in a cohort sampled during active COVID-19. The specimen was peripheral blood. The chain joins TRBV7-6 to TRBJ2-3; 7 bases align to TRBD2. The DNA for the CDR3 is TGTGCCAGCAGCTCAGGCGGGGGTTGGTCAGATACGCAGTATTTT. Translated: CASSSGGGWSDTQYF.